The sequence of this T cell receptor beta chain was determined in a study of cytomegalovirus exposure and HLA in healthy donors. Germline lookup yields CDR1 SGHTA and CDR2 FQGNSA. V shed 5 bases and J shed 0 bases, with 11 bases lying between them. The CDR3 contains 16 residues. The PCR ran on 60 Vbeta and 13 Jbeta primers. Sequencing was performed with immunoSEQ multiplex PCR; in TCRdb, only in-frame clones are kept and a portion is missing. Of hundreds of thousands of clones in the sample, approximately 82% were seen once. Comments on this clone: Its matching antigen is unknown.

General study points: Per a later analysis, HLA-associated TCR beta chains showed more clonal expansion than other, equally common TCR beta chains.

The clonotype comes from a man younger than 30 in good health and CMV-seronegative. Sequencing was performed on PBMCs. The chain links TRBV7-2 to TRBJ2-6; D possibly corresponds to TRBD2 (5 bases). This chain's CDR3 is CASSPRENSGANVLTF. CDR3 DNA sequence: TGTGCCAGCAGCCCCCGGGAAAACTCTGGGGCCAACGTCCTGACTTTC.